Presented here are 20 T cell receptor beta chains from one specimen sequenced in a study of shared clonotypes between healthy human individuals. Libraries were prepared by immunoSEQ multiplex PCR; TCRdb keeps only in-frame clonotypes and omits some of them. The sample holds about 1.1 million clones, 70% to 80% seen once. The sample was memory CD4+ T cells from PBMCs. Subset given: CD45RA-negative fraction. Receptor source: a man younger than 35 in good health. Some clones in this sample may be carry-over from other donors' samples.

J is TRBJ1-1 and V is TRBV7-2; no definite D call. The ends were cut back, 3 bases at V and 1 base at J, with 9 bases in the middle. Germline CDR1 and CDR2: SGHTA and FQGNSA. The CDR3 sequence is 14 residues long. CDR3 bases: TGTGCCAGCAGCTTCAGCCGGACGAACACTGAAGCTTTCTTT. This gives the protein CASSFSRTNTEAFF.

This clone was observed a handful of times. J is TRBJ2-7 and V is TRBV14; weak D call: TRBD1 (5 bases). Germline CDR1 reads SGHDN; CDR2 reads FVKESK. The V end lost 1 base, the J end lost 0 bases, and 10 bases lay between the germline ends. The CDR3 extends over 15 amino acids. The CDR3 coding sequence is TGTGCCAGCAGCCAAGGTACAGGTACCTCCTACGAGCAGTACTTC. Its translation is CASSQGTGTSYEQYF. The entire variable domain, with the rest obtained from reference TRBV14 and TRBJ2-7, is as follows: EAGVTQFPSHSVIEKGQTVTLRCDPISGHDNLYWYRRVMGKEIKFLLHFVKESKQDESGMPNNRFLAERTGGTYSTLKVQPAELEDSGVYFCASSQGTGTSYEQYFGPGTRLTVT.

The chain joins TRBV5-1 to TRBJ2-1, with D uncertain. The ends were cut back, 2 bases at V and 9 bases at J, with 15 bases in the middle. The CDR3 is 14 amino acids. In germline, CDR1 is SGHRS, CDR2 YFSETQ. The CDR3 region has the DNA TGCGCCAGCAGCTTAAACCTCGCCGGCGGTGAGCAGTTCTTC. It encodes CASSLNLAGGEQFF.

This CDR3 reads CASSITPGYQQFF. The CDR3 nucleotides read TGCGCCAGCAGCATAACCCCGGGGTATCAACAGTTCTTC. The chain combines TRBV5-1 with TRBJ2-1, with a weak D call TRBD2 (5 bases). V was clipped by 4 bases and J by 13 bases, with 18 bases between them. CDR1 and CDR2 from the germline V gene are SGHRS and YFSETQ. The CDR3 has 13 residues.

The gene calls are TRBV9 and TRBJ2-7; D is ambiguous. CDR3 length equals 15 residues. V gave up 0 bases and J gave up 7 bases, with 17 bases separating them. Germline loops: CDR1 SGDLS, CDR2 YYNGEE. The DNA of the CDR3 is TGTGCCAGCAGCGTAGATCCCGTCAGTACGGTGGAGCAGTACTTC. Encoded protein: CASSVDPVSTVEQYF. The full variable domain, its missing parts supplied by reference TRBV9 and TRBJ2-7, is DSGVTQTPKHLITATGQRVTLRCSPRSGDLSVYWYQQSLDQGLQFLIQYYNGEERAKGNILERFSAQQFPDLHSELNLSSLELGDSALYFCASSVDPVSTVEQYFGPGTRLTVT.

As concerns this clone: With a much larger clone just one base away, this may be a read error. Other DNA sequences of this sample code for an identical CDR3. V gene TRBV5-1 combines with J gene TRBJ2-3; TRBD2 is a possible D gene (5 bases). Germline CDR1 SGHRS, CDR2 YFSETQ. Trimming stripped 4 bases from V and 1 base from J, with 7 bases between. There are 13 residues in the CDR3. Here the CDR3 reads CASSLEGTDTQYF. DNA for the CDR3: TGCGCCAGCAGCCTGGAGGGCACAGATACGCAGTATTTT.

This rearrangement joins TRBV6-5 to TRBJ2-6, with D unclear. This CDR3 spans 15 amino acids. The V gene lost 7 bases and the J gene lost 3 bases, with 13 bases spanning the gap. Germline-derived CDR1 and CDR2 are MNHEY and SVGAGI. CDR3 loop: CASNSQPRGANVLTF. In nucleotides, the CDR3 is TGTGCCAGCAACTCCCAGCCACGTGGGGCCAACGTCCTGACTTTC.

This chain links TRBV28 with TRBJ2-7; possibly TRBD1 for D (6 bases). This CDR3 has 14 residues. The V gene lost 7 bases and the J gene lost 0 bases, with 13 bases spanning the gap. Per germline, CDR1 MDHEN and CDR2 SYDVKM. In DNA form, the CDR3 reads TGTGCCAGCACCCAAGGGGGATCCTCCTACGAGCAGTACTTC. Amino acid sequence: CASTQGGSSYEQYF.

The chain recombines TRBV5-1 with TRBJ1-1; D perhaps matches TRBD1 (6 bases). Germline assignment: CDR1 SGHRS and CDR2 YFSETQ. The CDR3 covers 15 residues. The V gene lost 5 bases and the J gene lost 3 bases, with 17 bases spanning the gap. The CDR3: CASRKIAGADTEAFF. The DNA of the CDR3 is TGCGCCAGCAGGAAGATTGCAGGGGCGGACACTGAAGCTTTCTTT.

The J gene is TRBJ2-7, the V gene TRBV28; the D is unclear. V was cut by 6 bases and J by 3 bases, with 6 bases left in between. Germline assignment: CDR1 MDHEN and CDR2 SYDVKM. The CDR3 loop spans 11 amino acids. The CDR3 loop reads CASRTSYEQYF. In DNA form, the CDR3 reads TGTGCCAGCAGAACAAGCTACGAGCAGTACTTC.

In its sample, this clone was seen many times. V is TRBV5-4 and J is TRBJ2-1; 8 nucleotides line up with TRBD1. Looked up from germline, CDR1 is SGHNT and CDR2 is YYREEE (reference sequence). The CDR3 runs to 14 residues. Germline trimming cut 2 bases from V and 8 bases from J; bases unmatched to any gene: 6. CDR3 sequence (DNA): TGTGCCAGCAGCTTCGGACAGGGTGGTGATGAGCAGTTCTTC. The encoded protein is CASSFGQGGDEQFF.

The genes are TRBV7-3 and TRBJ2-6, with D unresolved. Germline CDR1 is SGHTA and CDR2 is FQGTGA. The CDR3 extends over 15 amino acids. The V and J ends lost 3 bases and 2 bases respectively, with 8 bases between them. The CDR3 bases are TGTGCCAGCAGCTTTCGGGCTGCTGGGGCCAACGTCCTGACTTTC. Translation: CASSFRAAGANVLTF.

Concerning this clone itself: Other nucleotide sequences in the sample specify the same CDR3. Here the CDR3 reads CSARDETQYF. CDR3 nucleotide sequence: TGCAGTGCTAGAGATGAGACCCAGTACTTC. The rearrangement links TRBV20-1 to TRBJ2-5; D is unresolved. CDR1 DFQATT and CDR2 SNEGSKA come from the germline V gene (reference sequence). V was pared by 0 bases and J by 5 bases, with 1 base between. CDR3 length: 10 amino acids.

DNA of the CDR3: TGTGCCAGCAGTGAAGGGGGACTAGCGGCCTCCTACGAGCAGTACTTC. Its protein is CASSEGGLAASYEQYF. This sequence joins TRBV6-1 and TRBJ2-7, with 11 bases aligning to TRBD2. The germline V gene has CDR1 MNHNS and CDR2 SASEGT. With 1 base clipped from V and 0 bases from J, the junction kept 2 bases outside the gene matches. The CDR3 loop spans 16 amino acids.

The rearrangement uses TRBV6-1 and TRBJ2-2; no reliable D call. The CDR3 covers 14 residues. Per the germline V gene, CDR1 is MNHNS and CDR2 is SASEGT. Trimming took 2 bases from V and 6 from J, leaving 10 bases between them. The CDR3 DNA sequence: TGTGCCAGCAGTGAACCAAACAGACCCGGGGAGCTGTTTTTT. It codes for CASSEPNRPGELFF.

The chain links TRBV28 to TRBJ2-1, with TRBD2 as a possible D gene (6 bases). With 2 bases removed from V and 0 bases from J, the gap between germline ends came to 17 bases. The CDR3 runs 18 residues. Germline assignment: CDR1 MDHEN and CDR2 SYDVKM. The CDR3 nucleotides read TGTGCCAGCAGTTTAACCGGGCTGGCGGGGTTCTCCTACAATGAGCAGTTCTTC. It codes for CASSLTGLAGFSYNEQFF.

The chain has TRBV5-4 and TRBJ2-7; 8 bases match TRBD2. V dropped 4 bases and J dropped 0; count of bases not matched to a gene: 12. Germline loops: CDR1 SGHNT, CDR2 YYREEE (reference sequence). This CDR3 is built from 17 residues. CDR3 nucleotides: TGTGCCAGCAGCCGCCGGGGGGGCGGGAGCCACTCCTACGAGCAGTACTTC. Translating it yields CASSRRGGGSHSYEQYF.

The V gene is TRBV30, the J gene TRBJ1-2; a weak D match, TRBD1 (5 bases). Trimming removed 1 base at V and 7 bases at J, with 16 bases between. Germline assignment: CDR1 GTSNPN and CDR2 SVGIG (reference sequence). The CDR3 runs 14 residues. The chain's CDR3 is CAWSAGRGFSGYTF. CDR3 coding DNA: TGTGCCTGGAGTGCCGGACGGGGGTTTTCTGGCTACACCTTC.

The V gene is TRBV4-1, the J gene TRBJ2-1; D gene ambiguous. Germline CDR1 reads MGHRA; CDR2 reads YSYEKL. The CDR3 runs to 17 residues. Trimming shortened V by 3 bases and J by 3 bases, and 18 bases separated the two germline ends. In DNA form, the CDR3 reads TGCGCCAGCAGCCACCCTCCTCGAAGCGCTTACTACAATGAGCAGTTCTTC. This sequence encodes CASSHPPRSAYYNEQFF.

This clone was found once. Its ends do not fully match the called genes, so a read error is possible. Different DNA sequences within this sample yield the same CDR3. This rearrangement joins TRBV25-1 to TRBJ2-2, with TRBD1 as a possible D gene (7 bases). Germline CDR1 MGHDK, CDR2 SYGVNS. This CDR3 is 16 amino acids long. CDR3 DNA: TGTGCAAGCAGAAGAGGAGGGGGCGCGAACACCGGGGAGCTGTTTTTT. Its protein is CASRRGGGANTGELFF.